The 8 T cell receptor beta chains presented below share a single source sample, sequenced in a study of cytomegalovirus exposure and HLA in healthy donors. PCR amplification relied on 60 Vbeta primers (plus 13 Jbeta primers). Here immunoSEQ multiplex PCR was the method, and the copy in TCRdb shows in-frame clones only, minus some. The sample lists about 140,000 clones, approximately 84% occurring once. Material: PBMCs. The receptors originated from a woman aged 40 to 50 in good health and CMV-seronegative.

The V call is TRBV28, the J call TRBJ2-7, with 7 positions matching TRBD1. V was clipped by 6 bases and J by 6 bases; unmatched bases: 14. The germline V gene has CDR1 MDHEN and CDR2 SYDVKM. The CDR3 runs 15 residues. The CDR3 bases are TGTGCCAGCAGCCCCGGGACAGCTCTGGGTGGCGAGCAGTACTTC. Translated, it gives CASSPGTALGGEQYF. The entire variable domain, with the rest obtained from reference TRBV28 and TRBJ2-7, is as follows: DVKVTQSSRYLVKRTGEKVFLECVQDMDHENMFWYRQDPGLGLRLIYFSYDVKMKEKGDIPEGYSVSREKKERFSLILESASTNQTSMYLCASSPGTALGGEQYFGPGTRLTVT.

This clone was recorded only once. The chain couples TRBV5-6 to TRBJ2-7; TRBD2 might be the D (5 bases). Germline V gives CDR1 SGHDT, CDR2 YYEEEE. Between the trimmed V and J ends, which lost 4 bases and 0 bases, there was a span of 11 bases. The CDR3 totals 14 residues. The CDR3 loop is CASSRGENSYEQYF. DNA for the CDR3: TGTGCCAGCAGCCGGGGAGAGAACTCCTACGAGCAGTACTTC.

This chain connects TRBV11-2 to TRBJ1-2; 7 nucleotides line up with TRBD1. CDR3 length: 15 amino acids. Trimming took 2 bases from V and 4 from J; bases not matched to a gene: 7. Germline V CDR1 and CDR2: SGHAT, FQNNGV. CDR3 bases: TGTGCCAGCAGCTTAAGCCGGGACAGTAGCTATGGCTACACCTTC. This sequence encodes CASSLSRDSSYGYTF.

This clone has only a few counts. This sequence joins TRBV30 and TRBJ2-7, with TRBD1 matching 9 bases. The J segment lost 6 bases and the V segment lost 5 bases, leaving 11 bases of the junction unmatched. Germline assignment: CDR1 GTSNPN and CDR2 SVGIG (reference sequence). This CDR3 is built from 14 residues. This CDR3 is CAWQPGQGMGEQYF. The CDR3 DNA is TGTGCCTGGCAGCCGGGACAGGGAATGGGCGAGCAGTACTTC.

The chain recombines TRBV14 with TRBJ2-7; TRBD2 matches at 8 bases. Per the germline V gene, CDR1 is SGHDN and CDR2 is FVKESK. V was clipped by 4 bases and J by 0 bases; unmatched bases: 5. The CDR3 is 15 amino acids. The CDR3 sequence: CASSRTSGSSYEQYF. The CDR3 bases are TGTGCCAGCAGCCGAACTAGCGGTAGCTCCTACGAGCAGTACTTC.

The chain carries TRBV27 and TRBJ2-7, with 8 bases fitting TRBD2. J lost 4 bases, V lost 1 base, and 12 bases had no gene match. The V gene's germline CDR1 is MNHEY and CDR2 SMNVEV (reference sequence). The CDR3 sequence is 17 residues long. The CDR3 nucleotides read TGTGCCAGCAGTTTATTCGGCACCGGGACTAGGGTTTACGAGCAGTACTTC. It is translated as CASSLFGTGTRVYEQYF.

The chain has TRBV4-1 and TRBJ1-1; 12 bases are shared with TRBD1. V was clipped by 2 bases and J by 0 bases; unmatched bases: 13. Germline V gene lookup returns CDR1 MGHRA and CDR2 YSYEKL. This CDR3 has 20 residues. CDR3 region: CASSQPRGGQGATMNTEAFF. CDR3 coding DNA: TGCGCCAGCAGCCAACCGAGGGGGGGACAGGGGGCGACGATGAACACTGAAGCTTTCTTT.

The chain uses TRBV9 and TRBJ1-5; D gene uncertain. The CDR3 loop spans 15 amino acids. CDR1 is SGDLS and CDR2 is YYNGEE in the germline V gene. Between the trimmed V and J ends, which lost 0 bases and 0 bases, there was a span of 7 bases. The CDR3 reads CASSVAGDSNQPQHF. As DNA, the CDR3 is TGTGCCAGCAGCGTAGCCGGGGATAGCAATCAGCCCCAGCATTTT.